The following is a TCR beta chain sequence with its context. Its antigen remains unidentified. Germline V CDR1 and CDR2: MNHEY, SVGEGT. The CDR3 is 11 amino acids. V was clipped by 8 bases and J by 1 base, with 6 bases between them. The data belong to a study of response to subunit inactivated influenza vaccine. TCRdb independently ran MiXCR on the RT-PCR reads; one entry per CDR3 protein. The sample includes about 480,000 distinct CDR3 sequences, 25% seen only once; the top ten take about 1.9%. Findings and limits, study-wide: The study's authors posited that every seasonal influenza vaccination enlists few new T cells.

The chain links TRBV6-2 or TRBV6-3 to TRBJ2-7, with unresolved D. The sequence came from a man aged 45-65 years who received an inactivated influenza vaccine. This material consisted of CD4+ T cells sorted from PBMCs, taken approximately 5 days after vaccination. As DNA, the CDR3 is TGTGCCAGCGGGTGGTCCTACGAGCAGTACTTC. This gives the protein CASGWSYEQYF.